This T cell receptor beta chain was sequenced during a study of blood T cell repertoires in COVID-19 (dated by TCRdb to between 2020 and 2021). Regarding the research as a whole: The collaborator samples originated in the United States, Italy and Spain and spanned the acute and convalescent phases of COVID-19. Sample metadata almost always included a de-identified subject ID, COVID-19 status, age in years and sex. The prospective study material was composed of cDNA or gDNA derived from T cells, B-cell-depleted T cells, or PBMCs. Subjects who had been exposed to COVID-19, were actively infected with it, or had recovered from it provided the deeply sampled blood TCRbeta repertoires that made up the dataset. A freely available public database, intended as a resource for researchers studying the immune response to SARS-CoV-2, is where the repertoires were released. The samples were drawn from two sources: the first 160 participants of the ongoing ImmuneRACE study, and some 1,300 subjects contributed by 6 global collaborators. Where available, HLA class I and class II types were taken from metadata supplied by the sample provider and were not determined by assay-based typing. The study at large found these results: The amount of clinical and demographic metadata varied by source and participant and was provided uncurated.

Between the V and J ends, shortened by 8 bases and 8 bases respectively, the junction contains 18 bases. According to the germline V gene (reference sequence), CDR1 reads LNHDA and CDR2 reads SQIVND. The CDR3 measures 13 amino acids from cysteine to phenylalanine. Solely the CDR3 DNA is kept, with 39 bases framed from the first base. TCRbeta CDR3 regions were amplified from genomic DNA by means of the immunoSEQ Assay, a bias-controlled multiplex PCR. Processing in the source paper ran as follows. Within the assay, amplification of reference gene primers was used to estimate how many nucleated cells each sample contained. To quantify the absolute abundance of each unique TCRbeta CDR3 rearrangement, sequence reads were collapsed and filtered. For each sample, productive Simpson clonality was calculated as the square root of Simpson's diversity index over productive rearrangements. The clones in this table, taken by TCRdb from immuneACCESS, are in-frame only. Not every clone is retained; where verified, under half of the shortfall comes from an unresolved V gene, and the cause of the rest is unknown. V, J and clone size are taken as reported in that table, and D and trimming were inferred from the DNA itself. The sample records around 99,000 clones, approximately 81% of which are singletons. The leading ten clones occupy more than 4% of the sample.

The table lists this clone with a count of one. Its antigen target is currently unknown. Per-base qualities were not stored, and no clone one base away is much larger. Whole blood was collected in K2EDTA tubes by collaborating institutions according to the institutions' own protocols. Collaborator samples were shipped for TCRbeta analysis as frozen whole blood, isolated PBMCs, or DNA extracted from either sample type. This chain is built from TRBV19 and TRBJ1-2, with TRBD1 tentatively as D gene (5 bases match). Sequenced: peripheral blood. The origin of this receptor is a human donor in a cohort sampled during active COVID-19. The nucleotides are TGTGCCAGTCGACTCCCACAGGTCGGGGGCTACACCTTC. Its translation is CASRLPQVGGYTF.